This TCR beta chain was retrieved from a study of graft-versus-host responses after intestinal transplantation. Study outcomes and limitations: Early HvG declines after transplant were associated with peak circulating GvH clone levels.

The authors processed graft tissue to release intraepithelial and lamina propria lymphocytes. Points on this clone: What it binds is unknown.

V gave up 2 bases and J gave up 6 bases; unmatched junction bases: 6. The CDR3 contains 17 residues. Germline CDR1 SGHRS, CDR2 YFSETQ. Libraries were prepared by immunoSEQ multiplex PCR; TCRdb keeps only in-frame clonotypes and omits some of them. This sample has under 15,000 clones, with 77% found just once. The receptor comes from a human patient who received an intestinal transplant, so some T cells may come from the graft donor. The chain is built from TRBV5-1 and TRBJ2-3; 16 bases align to TRBD2. Sequencing used ileum tissue, obtained 27 days after intestinal transplant. DNA of the CDR3: TGCGCCAGCAGCTTTGGGACTAGCGGGGGGGCAGTCGATACGCAGTATTTT. It specifies CASSFGTSGGAVDTQYF.